This T cell receptor (beta chain) is drawn from a study of beta chain features in type 1 diabetes (dated 2018 in TCRdb). About the full investigation: No differences in mean age, gender distribution, total cell number or subset yield were found between patients and healthy donors. The study compared TCRB repertoires of sorted circulating CD4+ T cell subsets between recently diagnosed type 1 diabetes patients and matched healthy donors. Regulatory and stem cell-like memory subsets were isolated from only 8 patients and roughly 8 healthy donors, whereas naive and central memory subsets came from all 28 donors. A total of 107,917,701 sorted cells were examined across all samples, and RNA yield correlated strongly with the number of cells per subset. On the study overall, not on this receptor specifically: Naive, central memory and regulatory TCRB repertoires appeared to be more similar among patients than among healthy donors. In all four CD4+ subsets, TCRB CDR3 length was moderately but significantly shorter in type 1 diabetes patients. PCR might favor shorter templates, but patient and control samples were amplified and corrected together, so any skew would affect both groups equally. At VDJ recombination sites, patients with type 1 diabetes made fewer insertions and deleted more nucleotides, a pattern implying thymic rearrangement abnormalities. Sequencing cDNA rather than genomic DNA could over-represent highly expressing activated cells, although activation and CD3 levels did not differ between groups. Because small numbers of individuals were included in the HLA sub-analyses, any influence of HLA type on TCRB rearrangement was left unresolved.

About this clone: The antigen it binds to is not known. The sample holds no much larger clone one base away, and base qualities are not on file.

Each donor gave one peripheral blood draw, around 0.12 L on average, collected into heparinised tubes. Naive, central memory, regulatory and stem cell-like memory CD4+ T cells were sorted on a BD FACSAria II using a panel including CD45RO, CCR7, CD25, CD127, CD95 and CD27. All sorted populations exceeded 95% purity. PBMCs were isolated right away by Lymphoprep density gradient centrifugation and were stained directly, without culture. To minimize batch effects, samples were stained and sorted in pairs, one healthy donor with one patient per experiment. The CDR3 numbers 16 residues from cysteine through phenylalanine. The sequence is cut down to CDR3 DNA, 48 bases in frame from base 1. CDR1 MGHRA and CDR2 YSYEKL are derived from the germline V gene. The junction shows trimming of 0 bases on V and 1 base on J, plus 12 bases between the germline ends. The entire isolated RNA was reverse transcribed using the High Capacity cDNA Reverse Transcription Kit, and thus expressed TCRB transcripts were sequenced. Deep immunoSEQ sequencing was applied to naive, central memory and regulatory T cell samples, giving an average of about 3.8 million total reads per sample. Sorted cells were lysed in RLT buffer and RNA was extracted with DNase-treated RNeasy Micro or Mini kits, depending on cell number. Each cell subset was processed on its own to prevent cross-contamination, while patient and healthy donor samples were processed together. The immunoSEQ multiplex PCR was used to amplify TCRB sequences from cDNA, yielding 87-bp fragments that span the CDR3 region. The amplicons were sequenced using the Illumina HiSeq platform. In the authors' own workflow: Synthetic template baselines were used to correct PCR bias computationally, reads within Hamming distance 2 were collapsed together, and singletons that could not be merged were discarded. Reads were aligned against IMGT so that V, D and J genes, CDR3 length and insertions or deletions at six rearrangement sites could be assigned. Within each subset, clonotype counts were normalized to sorted cell number, after which true diversity and Gini coefficients were computed with the tcR R package. The overlap coefficient, calculated on TCRB nucleotide sequences, was used to quantify repertoire sharing. Out-of-frame TCRB sequences from naive cells were analyzed to stand in for the pre-selection repertoire. As stored in TCRdb, this immuneACCESS dataset retains in-frame rearrangements with V and J assigned. A fraction of the clones does not appear; measured against another copy, unresolved V genes explain less than half of the discrepancy, and the remainder lacks a known reason. The D gene and trimming were derived from the DNA, and the V and J assignments and clone size from that table. The sample table records 300,000 to 450,000 clones; roughly 12% of these occur just once. The ten largest clonotypes hold over 0.008% of the sample.

This chain is built from TRBV4-1 and TRBJ2-5; TRBD1 is a possible D gene, resting on 6 matching bases. The source material was naive CD4+ T cells from blood. The cell subset or site tag for this specimen amounts to: true naive CD4+ T cells. This TCR came from a woman between 18 and 29 years old with type 1 diabetes. This receptor has the CDR3 CASSQDSGVRQETQYF. The sequenced DNA is TGCGCCAGCAGCCAAGACTCAGGGGTCCGCCAAGAGACCCAGTACTTC.